Below, 5 T cell receptor beta chains from the same sample are listed, as sequenced in a study of T cell repertoires in cytomegalovirus infection. No antigen has been assigned to these receptors. TCRdb processed the reads anew with MiXCR; each CDR3 protein has one entry. This sample yields fewer than 950,000 distinct CDR3 sequences, of which approximately 32% are seen a single time; around 12% belongs to the top ten. The material sequenced was cultured CD8+ T cells from PBMCs, taken from culture after CMV antigen stimulation. The origin of the receptors is a human donor in good health (CMV status not recorded). Some clones in this sample may be carry-over from other donors' samples.

This clonotype showed up just a few times. J is TRBJ2-3 and V is TRBV7-9, with D perhaps assigned TRBD1 or TRBD2 (5 bases each). This CDR3 region has 16 residues. Deletions cut 6 bases from V and 7 bases from J, with 23 bases between. CDR1 is SEHNR and CDR2 is FQNEAQ in the germline V gene (reference sequence). In nucleotides, the CDR3 is TGTGCCAGCAGTGCCTCGGGGACCGAGAGCAGACATACGCAGTATTTT. Translation gives CASSASGTESRHTQYF.

This clonotype appeared a few times. This chain connects TRBV2 to TRBJ2-6; D is possibly TRBD1 or TRBD2 (6 bases each). Germline CDR1 is SNHLY and CDR2 is FYNNEI. The CDR3 length is 20 residues. Trimming removed 6 bases at V and 0 bases at J, with 24 bases between. CDR3 bases: TGTGCCAGCAGGGGGGGCAGGCGCATGGTTGCCAACTCTGGGGCCAACGTCCTGACTTTC. This translates into CASRGGRRMVANSGANVLTF.

The chain is built from TRBV7-4 and TRBJ1-1, with 7 bases aligning to TRBD1. With 6 bases clipped from V and 3 bases from J, the junction kept 7 bases outside the gene matches. Germline CDR1 is SGHVT and CDR2 is SQSDAQ. This CDR3 has 14 residues. The DNA for the CDR3 is TGTGCCAGCAGTTCTAACAGGGGTTACACTGAAGCTTTCTTT. This sequence encodes CASSSNRGYTEAFF. The full variable domain, rest sourced from reference TRBV7-4 and TRBJ1-1, is GAGVSQSPRYKVAKRGRDVALRCDSISGHVTLYWYRQTLGQGSEVLTYSQSDAQRDKSGRPSGRFSAERPERSVSTLKIQRTEQGDSAVYLCASSSNRGYTEAFFGQGTRLTVV.

This clonotype was detected ten times or more. The rearrangement links TRBV7-2 to TRBJ1-1, with D perhaps matching TRBD1 (5 bases). The germline V gene has CDR1 SGHTA and CDR2 FQGNSA. V dropped 4 bases and J dropped 3 bases, with 18 bases sitting between them. The CDR3 is 16 amino acids. In nucleotides, the CDR3 is TGTGCCAGCAGCTCCGGGACCCCCTTCCGAGACACTGAAGCTTTCTTT. It encodes CASSSGTPFRDTEAFF. The variable domain in full, completed from reference TRBV7-2 and TRBJ1-1, reads GAGVSQSPSNKVTEKGKDVELRCDPISGHTALYWYRQSLGQGLEFLIYFQGNSAPDKSGLPSDRFSAERTGGSVSTLTIQRTQQEDSAVYLCASSSGTPFRDTEAFFGQGTRLTVV.

The rearrangement links TRBV5-1 to TRBJ2-6; 7 bases map to TRBD1. Germline CDR1 SGHRS, CDR2 YFSETQ. This CDR3 contains 16 residues. V shed 4 bases, J shed 4 bases, and the junction held 8 bases outside the gene matches. The CDR3 nucleotides are TGCGCCAGCAGCGGGGACAGCTCGTCCGGGGCCAACGTCCTGACTTTC. Translated: CASSGDSSSGANVLTF.